The sample holds a few counts of the clone carrying this TCR beta chain. Its antigen is still unknown. In germline, CDR1 is SGHDT, CDR2 YYEEEE. The V and J ends lost 6 bases and 0 bases respectively, with 18 bases between them. The CDR3 loop spans 16 amino acids. TCR cDNA was made by 5'RACE template switching, adding a universal primer site and UMIs. TCRdb redid the calling of the 5' RACE reads with MiXCR, one entry per CDR3 protein. The profile shows under 550,000 distinct CDR3 sequences, roughly a fifth of them singletons. This entry is derived from a study of T cells after yellow fever vaccination. Points from the study as a whole: Weaker overall, the secondary response nonetheless peaked faster (day 5 versus 15).

The TCR sequence derives from a man younger than 35 who received the YFV17D yellow fever vaccine. The V call is TRBV5-6, the J call TRBJ1-2; D not certain. The source material was PBMCs, sampled roughly 20 days after the first yellow fever vaccination. The CDR3 protein is CASTMGLRSSNYGYTF. The CDR3 DNA sequence: TGTGCCAGCACCATGGGGTTAAGGTCTTCTAACTATGGCTACACCTTC.